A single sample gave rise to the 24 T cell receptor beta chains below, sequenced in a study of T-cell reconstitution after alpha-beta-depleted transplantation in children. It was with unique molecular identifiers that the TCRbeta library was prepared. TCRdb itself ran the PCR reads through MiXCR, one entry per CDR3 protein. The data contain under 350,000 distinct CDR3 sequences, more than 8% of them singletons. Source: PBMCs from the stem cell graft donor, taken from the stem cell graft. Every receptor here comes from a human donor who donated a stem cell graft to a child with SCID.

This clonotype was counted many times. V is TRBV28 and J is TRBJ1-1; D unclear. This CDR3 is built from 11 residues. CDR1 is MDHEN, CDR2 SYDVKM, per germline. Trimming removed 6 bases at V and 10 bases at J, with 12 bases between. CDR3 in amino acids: CASSNRKVAFF. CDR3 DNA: TGTGCCAGCAGCAACCGCAAGGTAGCTTTCTTT.

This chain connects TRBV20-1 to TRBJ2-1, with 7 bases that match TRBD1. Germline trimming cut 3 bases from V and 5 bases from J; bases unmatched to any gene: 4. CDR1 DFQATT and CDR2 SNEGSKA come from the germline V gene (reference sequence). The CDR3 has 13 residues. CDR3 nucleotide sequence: TGCAGTGCTAGTAGTGACAGGGACAATGAGCAGTTCTTC. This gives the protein CSASSDRDNEQFF.

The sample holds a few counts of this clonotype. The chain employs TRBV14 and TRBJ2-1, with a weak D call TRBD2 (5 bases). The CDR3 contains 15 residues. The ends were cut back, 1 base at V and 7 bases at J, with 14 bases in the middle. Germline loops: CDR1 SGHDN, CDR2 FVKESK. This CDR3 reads CASSQGYNGLNEQFF. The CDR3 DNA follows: TGTGCCAGCAGCCAAGGATACAACGGACTTAATGAGCAGTTCTTC.

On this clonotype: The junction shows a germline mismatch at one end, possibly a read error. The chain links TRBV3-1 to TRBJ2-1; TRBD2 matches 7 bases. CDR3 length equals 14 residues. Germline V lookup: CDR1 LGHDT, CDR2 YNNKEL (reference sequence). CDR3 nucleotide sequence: TGTGACAGCAGCCAAGCAGCGGGGATCAATGAGCAGTTCTTC. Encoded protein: CDSSQAAGINEQFF.

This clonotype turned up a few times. The CDR3 sequence: CASSLGLLRLGSNEQFF. Written as DNA, the CDR3 is TGTGCCAGCAGTTTAGGCTTACTTAGGTTAGGAAGCAATGAGCAGTTCTTC. The chain couples TRBV12-3 or TRBV12-4 to TRBJ2-1; D not certain. Deletions cut 1 base from V and 6 bases from J, with 19 bases between. The CDR3 has 17 residues.

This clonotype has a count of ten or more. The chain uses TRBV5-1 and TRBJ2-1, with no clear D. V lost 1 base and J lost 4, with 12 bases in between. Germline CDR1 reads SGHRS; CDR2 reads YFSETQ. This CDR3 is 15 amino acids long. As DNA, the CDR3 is TGCGCCAGCAGCTTGAGGACCACGCAGTACAATGAGCAGTTCTTC. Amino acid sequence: CASSLRTTQYNEQFF.

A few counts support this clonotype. This chain's CDR3 is CASSQAARGDTQYF. DNA for the CDR3: TGTGCCAGCAGCCAAGCAGCACGGGGAGATACGCAGTATTTT. The rearrangement links TRBV14 to TRBJ2-3, with D tentatively TRBD2 (5 bases). The CDR3 contains 14 residues. Trimming stripped 1 base from V and 5 bases from J, with 10 bases between. CDR1 and CDR2 (germline): SGHDN, FVKESK.

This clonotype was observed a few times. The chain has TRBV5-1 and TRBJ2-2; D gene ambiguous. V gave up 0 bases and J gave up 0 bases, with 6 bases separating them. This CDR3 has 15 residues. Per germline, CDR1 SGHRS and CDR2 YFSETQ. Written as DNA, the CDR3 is TGCGCCAGCAGCTTGGAGTTGTCGAACACCGGGGAGCTGTTTTTT. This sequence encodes CASSLELSNTGELFF.

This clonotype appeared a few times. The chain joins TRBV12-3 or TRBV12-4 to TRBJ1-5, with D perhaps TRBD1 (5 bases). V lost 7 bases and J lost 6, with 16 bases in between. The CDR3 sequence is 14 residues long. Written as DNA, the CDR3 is TGTGCCAGCACGGTAGGGACGGAACTTCAGCCCCAGCATTTT. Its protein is CASTVGTELQPQHF.

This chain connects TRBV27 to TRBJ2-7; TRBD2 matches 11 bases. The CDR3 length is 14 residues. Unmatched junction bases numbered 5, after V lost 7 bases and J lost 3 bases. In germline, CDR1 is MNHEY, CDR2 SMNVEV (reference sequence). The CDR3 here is CASTGLAGNYEQYF. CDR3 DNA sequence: TGTGCCAGCACTGGACTAGCGGGTAACTACGAGCAGTACTTC.

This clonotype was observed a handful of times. The CDR3 sequence is CSARDLTSGWLNEQFF. CDR3 DNA: TGCAGTGCTAGAGATCTCACTAGCGGGTGGCTGAATGAGCAGTTCTTC. V gene TRBV20-1 combines with J gene TRBJ2-1; TRBD2 aligns across 9 bases. CDR1 and CDR2 from the germline V gene are DFQATT and SNEGSKA (reference sequence). With V trimmed by 0 bases and J by 7 bases, 10 bases remained unmatched. The CDR3 covers 16 residues.

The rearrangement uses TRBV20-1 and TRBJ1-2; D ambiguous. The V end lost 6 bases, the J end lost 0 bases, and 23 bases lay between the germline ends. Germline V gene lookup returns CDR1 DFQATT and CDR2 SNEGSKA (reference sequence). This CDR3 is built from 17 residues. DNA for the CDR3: TGCAGTGCAGAAATTGGAGGCTATAGTAAATCTAACTATGGCTACACCTTC. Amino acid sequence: CSAEIGGYSKSNYGYTF.

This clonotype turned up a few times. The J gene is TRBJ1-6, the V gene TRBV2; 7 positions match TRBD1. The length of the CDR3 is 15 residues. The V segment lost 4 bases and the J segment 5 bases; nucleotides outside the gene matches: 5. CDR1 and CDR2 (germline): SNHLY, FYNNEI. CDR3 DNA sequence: TGTGCCAGCAGTGTTTGGACAGGAAATAATTCACCCCTCCACTTT. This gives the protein CASSVWTGNNSPLHF. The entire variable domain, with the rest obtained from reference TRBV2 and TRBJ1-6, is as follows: EPEVTQTPSHQVTQMGQEVILRCVPISNHLYFYWYRQILGQKVEFLVSFYNNEISEKSEIFDDQFSVERPDGSNFTLKIRSTKLEDSAMYFCASSVWTGNNSPLHFGNGTRLTVT.

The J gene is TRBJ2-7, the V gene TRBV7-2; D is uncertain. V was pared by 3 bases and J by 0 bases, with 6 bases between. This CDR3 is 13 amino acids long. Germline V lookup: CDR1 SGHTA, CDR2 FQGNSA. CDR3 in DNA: TGTGCCAGCAGCTTCCAACACTCCTACGAGCAGTACTTC. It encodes CASSFQHSYEQYF. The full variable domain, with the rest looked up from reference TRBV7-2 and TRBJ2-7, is GAGVSQSPSNKVTEKGKDVELRCDPISGHTALYWYRQSLGQGLEFLIYFQGNSAPDKSGLPSDRFSAERTGGSVSTLTIQRTQQEDSAVYLCASSFQHSYEQYFGPGTRLTVT.

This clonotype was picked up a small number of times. The CDR3 nucleotides read TGCGCCAGCAGCTTGGCAGACTCTGGCTACACCTTC. It translates to CASSLADSGYTF. The chain joins TRBV5-1 to TRBJ1-2; D unclear. CDR1 is SGHRS, CDR2 YFSETQ, per germline. The V gene lost 0 bases and the J gene lost 7 bases, with 7 bases spanning the gap. There are 12 residues in the CDR3.

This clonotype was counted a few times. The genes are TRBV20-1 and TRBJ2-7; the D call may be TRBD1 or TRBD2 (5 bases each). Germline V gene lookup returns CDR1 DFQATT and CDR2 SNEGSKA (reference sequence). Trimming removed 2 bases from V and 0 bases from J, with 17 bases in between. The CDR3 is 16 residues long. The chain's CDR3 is CSARPPGTDSSYEQYF. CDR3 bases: TGCAGTGCTAGACCCCCAGGGACCGATAGCTCCTACGAGCAGTACTTC.

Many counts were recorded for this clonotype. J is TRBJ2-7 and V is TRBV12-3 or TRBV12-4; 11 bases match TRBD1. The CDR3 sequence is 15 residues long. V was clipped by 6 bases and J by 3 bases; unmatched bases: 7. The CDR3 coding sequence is TGTGCCAGCAGCTTCGGACAGGGGGCACACTACGAGCAGTACTTC. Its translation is CASSFGQGAHYEQYF.

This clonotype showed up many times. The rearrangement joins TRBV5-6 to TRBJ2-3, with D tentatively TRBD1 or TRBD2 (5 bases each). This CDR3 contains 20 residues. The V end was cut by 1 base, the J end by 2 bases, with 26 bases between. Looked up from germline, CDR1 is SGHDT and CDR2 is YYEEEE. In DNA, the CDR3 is TGTGCCAGCAGCTTGTTTTATGTAAAAGCCGGGACCGCCGACACAGATACGCAGTATTTT. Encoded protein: CASSLFYVKAGTADTDTQYF.

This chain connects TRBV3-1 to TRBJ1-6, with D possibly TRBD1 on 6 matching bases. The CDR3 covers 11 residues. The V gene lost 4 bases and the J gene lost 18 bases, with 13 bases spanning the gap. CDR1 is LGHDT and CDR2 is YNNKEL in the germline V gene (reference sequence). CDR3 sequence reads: CASSLRTVYHF. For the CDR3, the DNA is TGTGCCAGCAGCCTCAGGACAGTTTACCACTTT.

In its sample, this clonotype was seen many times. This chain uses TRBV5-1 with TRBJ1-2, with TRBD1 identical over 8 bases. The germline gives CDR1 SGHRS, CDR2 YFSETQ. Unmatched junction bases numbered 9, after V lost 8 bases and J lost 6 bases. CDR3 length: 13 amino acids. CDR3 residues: CASRQGLVDGYTF. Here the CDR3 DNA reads TGCGCCAGTAGACAGGGGCTCGTGGATGGCTACACCTTC.

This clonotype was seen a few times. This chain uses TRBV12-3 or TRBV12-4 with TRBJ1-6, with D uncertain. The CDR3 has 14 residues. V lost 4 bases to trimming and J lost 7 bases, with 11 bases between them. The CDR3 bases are TGTGCCAGCAGTTCCCCTGAAACGAATTCACCCCTCCACTTT. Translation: CASSSPETNSPLHF.

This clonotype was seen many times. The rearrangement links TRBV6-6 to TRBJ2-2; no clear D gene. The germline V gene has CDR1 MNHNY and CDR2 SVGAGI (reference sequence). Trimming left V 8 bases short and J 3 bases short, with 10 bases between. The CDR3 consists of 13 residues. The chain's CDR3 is CASARLDTGELFF. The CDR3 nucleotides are TGTGCCAGCGCCAGGCTGGACACCGGGGAGCTGTTTTTT.

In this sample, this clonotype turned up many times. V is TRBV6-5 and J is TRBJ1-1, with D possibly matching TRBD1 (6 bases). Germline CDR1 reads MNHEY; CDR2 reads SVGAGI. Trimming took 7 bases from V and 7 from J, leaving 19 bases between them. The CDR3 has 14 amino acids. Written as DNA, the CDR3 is TGTGCCAGCATCGGACAGTCTTACATTAGTGAAGCTTTCTTT. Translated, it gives CASIGQSYISEAFF.

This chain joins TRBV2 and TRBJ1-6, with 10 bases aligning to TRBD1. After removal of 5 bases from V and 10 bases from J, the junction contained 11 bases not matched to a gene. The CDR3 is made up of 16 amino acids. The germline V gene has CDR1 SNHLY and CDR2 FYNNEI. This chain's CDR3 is CASSFPDRGQGSPLHF. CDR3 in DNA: TGTGCCAGCAGTTTTCCCGACAGGGGGCAGGGGTCACCCCTCCACTTT.